A single sample gave rise to the 26 T cell receptor beta chains below, sequenced in a study of cytomegalovirus exposure and HLA in healthy donors. Both 60 Vbeta primers and 13 Jbeta primers went into the PCR. Here immunoSEQ multiplex PCR was the method, and the copy in TCRdb shows in-frame clones only, minus some. The sample has tens of thousands of clones, over 60% seen once. Sequences were obtained from PBMCs. The receptors originated from a woman aged 40-49 years in good health and CMV-seropositive.

V usage is TRBV4-3 and J usage is TRBJ2-7; D possibly corresponds to TRBD2 (5 bases). The CDR3 extends over 14 amino acids. Per the germline V gene, CDR1 is LGHNA and CDR2 is YSLEER. The V end lost 1 base, the J end lost 0 bases, and 7 bases lay between the germline ends. The chain's CDR3 is CASSQVGNSYEQYF. CDR3 DNA: TGCGCCAGCAGCCAAGTCGGGAACTCCTACGAGCAGTACTTC.

The V gene is TRBV4-2, the J gene TRBJ1-5, with 10 positions matching TRBD1. V trimming: 0 bases; J trimming: 4 bases; junction bases outside the gene matches: 9. The CDR3 extends over 18 amino acids. Germline V gene lookup returns CDR1 LGHNA and CDR2 YNFKEQ. CDR3 in DNA: TGTGCCAGCAGCCAAGAACTCGGACAGGGGGACGGAAATCAGCCCCAGCATTTT. It encodes CASSQELGQGDGNQPQHF.

The chain employs TRBV19 and TRBJ1-2, with D maybe TRBD1 (5 bases). The CDR3 extends over 12 amino acids. V dropped 6 bases and J dropped 9 bases, with 14 bases sitting between them. Germline lookup yields CDR1 LNHDA and CDR2 SQIVND (reference sequence). CDR3 coding DNA: TGTGCCAGTAGCGGGGGGGTTATGCGCTACACCTTC. Translated: CASSGGVMRYTF.

The rearrangement links TRBV7-9 to TRBJ2-5, with TRBD1 matching 7 bases. The J call may be wrong; the DNA end is better matched by TRBJ2-7. The CDR3 is 14 amino acids. Looked up from germline, CDR1 is SEHNR and CDR2 is FQNEAQ (reference sequence). CDR3 protein: CASSRGTGAYEQYF. The CDR3 region has the DNA TGTGCCAGCAGCAGGGGCACAGGGGCCTACGAGCAGTACTTC.

The V gene is TRBV5-1, the J gene TRBJ1-1, with D possibly being TRBD1 (5 bases). Germline V gene lookup returns CDR1 SGHRS and CDR2 YFSETQ. Trimming cost V 2 bases and J 0 bases, with 17 bases left between them. The CDR3 covers 17 residues. CDR3 sequence: CASSFRPTGHLNTEAFF. The CDR3 nucleotides read TGCGCCAGCAGCTTCCGGCCCACAGGACATTTGAACACTGAAGCTTTCTTT.

The J gene is TRBJ1-2, the V gene TRBV19; 7 bases line up with TRBD1. Germline V CDR1 and CDR2: LNHDA, SQIVND (reference sequence). The CDR3 runs 13 residues. V was pared by 8 bases and J by 4 bases, with 7 bases of the junction left unmatched. The DNA for the CDR3 is TGTGCCAGTGAGGGGGGACAGCGCTATGGCTACACCTTC. Protein: CASEGGQRYGYTF.

In this sample, this clone turned up once. The V call is TRBV19, the J call TRBJ1-4, with 10 bases that match TRBD1. The V gene's germline CDR1 is LNHDA and CDR2 SQIVND (reference sequence). The ends lost 3 bases at V and 8 bases at J; junction bases unmatched: 6. This CDR3 is 15 amino acids long. The CDR3 loop is CASSMPTGGGEKLFF. In nucleotides, the CDR3 is TGTGCCAGTAGTATGCCGACAGGGGGCGGAGAAAAACTGTTTTTT. Based on the CDR3 plus reference TRBV19 and TRBJ1-4, the full variable domain is DGGITQSPKYLFRKEGQNVTLSCEQNLNHDAMYWYRQDPGQGLRLIYYSQIVNDFQKGDIAEGYSVSREKKESFPLTVTSAQKNPTAFYLCASSMPTGGGEKLFFGSGTQLSVL.

The chain couples TRBV2 to TRBJ2-5; tentative D call: TRBD2 (6 bases). TRBJ2-7 matches the DNA end more closely, so the J call is doubtful. From germline, CDR1 is SNHLY and CDR2 FYNNEI. The CDR3 spans 16 residues. CDR3 bases: TGTGCCAGCAGGGACATGACTAGAGGATCACCCTACGAGCAGTACTTC. Translated, it gives CASRDMTRGSPYEQYF.

The chain combines TRBV4-3 with TRBJ2-1; 10 nucleotides match TRBD2. V dropped 0 bases and J dropped 2; count of bases not matched to a gene: 7. CDR3 length: 18 amino acids. The V gene's germline CDR1 is LGHNA and CDR2 YSLEER. CDR3 nucleotide sequence: TGCGCCAGCAGCCAAGAACCTAGCGGGAGTTCGCCCTACAATGAGCAGTTCTTC. It yields the protein CASSQEPSGSSPYNEQFF.

The gene calls are TRBV11-3 and TRBJ1-1; D gene ambiguous. CDR3 length equals 14 residues. The V gene's germline CDR1 is SGHNT and CDR2 YENEEA. V lost 0 bases and J 2 bases, leaving 7 bases between the germline ends. Written as DNA, the CDR3 is TGTGCCAGCAGCTTAGATAGTATCAACACTGAAGCTTTCTTT. Protein sequence: CASSLDSINTEAFF.

V gene TRBV5-8 combines with J gene TRBJ2-3; TRBD2 matches at 13 bases. With 1 base clipped from V and 2 bases from J, the junction kept 7 bases outside the gene matches. Germline assignment: CDR1 SGHTS and CDR2 YDEGEE. The CDR3 length is 18 residues. The CDR3 coding sequence is TGTGCCAGCAGCTTGATTATTGGACTAGCGGGGGACACAGATACGCAGTATTTT. Translating it yields CASSLIIGLAGDTDTQYF.

V and J are TRBV2 and TRBJ2-3; 9 nucleotides match TRBD1. Germline V gives CDR1 SNHLY, CDR2 FYNNEI. This CDR3 comprises 14 residues. With 9 bases clipped from V and 0 bases from J, the junction kept 4 bases outside the gene matches. The CDR3 nucleotides are TGTGCCAGGACAGGGGGTAGCAGCACAGATACGCAGTATTTT. It translates to CARTGGSSTDTQYF.

This chain uses TRBV5-5 with TRBJ2-7; 8 nucleotides line up with TRBD1. Germline V gene sequence: CDR1 SGHKS, CDR2 YYEKEE (reference sequence). The V gene end was trimmed by 5 bases and the J gene end by 0 bases; junction bases not matched to a gene: 7. The CDR3 is made up of 15 amino acids. The CDR3 sequence is CASRSGTGPSYEQYF. The CDR3 nucleotides read TGTGCCAGCAGATCCGGGACAGGACCCTCCTACGAGCAGTACTTC.

V is TRBV6-1 and J is TRBJ2-7, with TRBD1 as a possible D gene (6 bases). The CDR3 consists of 14 residues. CDR1 MNHNS and CDR2 SASEGT come from the germline V gene. V lost 6 bases to trimming and J lost 0 bases, with 12 bases between them. CDR3 nucleotides: TGTGCCAGCAGAGGACAGTCGAGCTCCTACGAGCAGTACTTC. This codes for CASRGQSSSYEQYF.

The chain is built from TRBV5-4 and TRBJ1-3; maybe TRBD1 (5 bases). Germline V gene sequence: CDR1 SGHNT, CDR2 YYREEE (reference sequence). This CDR3 is 15 amino acids long. Trimming removed 4 bases from V and 0 bases from J, with 11 bases in between. The CDR3 region is CASSQPTASGNTIYF. CDR3 DNA sequence: TGTGCCAGCAGCCAACCGACAGCCTCTGGAAACACCATATATTTT.

The V and J genes are TRBV5-1 and TRBJ1-1; possible D gene TRBD1, 6 bases. CDR1 and CDR2 (germline): SGHRS, YFSETQ. Trimming took 0 bases from V and 11 from J, leaving 11 bases between them. This CDR3 region has 12 residues. CDR3 nucleotide sequence: TGCGCCAGCAGCTTGGAAACAGGGAGCGCTTTCTTT. Translating gives CASSLETGSAFF.

This chain connects TRBV7-2 to TRBJ2-1, with D perhaps TRBD1 (5 bases). Germline loops: CDR1 SGHTA, CDR2 FQGNSA. The CDR3 spans 14 residues. Deletions cut 7 bases from V and 3 bases from J, with 13 bases between. The chain's CDR3 is CASNRQNGYNEQFF. The CDR3 nucleotides read TGTGCCAGCAACCGACAGAACGGCTACAATGAGCAGTTCTTC.

The chain links TRBV7-3 to TRBJ1-2, with TRBD1 matching over 8 bases. The CDR3 is made up of 14 amino acids. J was trimmed by 7 bases and V by 4 bases; bases with no gene match: 8. Germline assignment: CDR1 SGHTA and CDR2 FQGTGA. This CDR3 reads CASSSADRAIGYTF. In DNA form, the CDR3 reads TGTGCCAGCAGCTCCGCGGACAGGGCGATTGGCTACACCTTC.

The rearrangement uses TRBV28 and TRBJ2-3, with D perhaps TRBD2 (6 bases). The V end lost 2 bases, the J end lost 5 bases, and 14 bases lay between the germline ends. The CDR3 loop spans 15 amino acids. Germline V gives CDR1 MDHEN, CDR2 SYDVKM. CDR3 coding DNA: TGTGCCAGCAGTTTAACGGGAGTAACTTTAGATACGCAGTATTTT. It specifies CASSLTGVTLDTQYF.

In its sample, this clone was seen a few times. V gene TRBV27 combines with J gene TRBJ2-2, with 16 bases fitting TRBD2. V shed 6 bases, J shed 3 bases, and the junction held 19 bases outside the gene matches. The CDR3 runs to 22 residues. Germline V gene lookup returns CDR1 MNHEY and CDR2 SMNVEV (reference sequence). The DNA of the CDR3 is TGTGCCAGCAGCCGGAGGACCCAGCCGGGACTAGCGGGAGGGCCGCACACCGGGGAGCTGTTTTTT. Translation: CASSRRTQPGLAGGPHTGELFF.

In its sample, this clone was seen a few times. The chain employs TRBV11-3 and TRBJ2-3, with TRBD2 as a possible D gene (6 bases). Germline V gene data show CDR1 as SGHNT and CDR2 as YENEEA. The CDR3 is 18 residues long. Trimming cost V 2 bases and J 0 bases, with 18 bases left between them. The CDR3 region has the DNA TGTGCCAGCAGCTTAACGGACCTAGCGACCACTAGCACAGATACGCAGTATTTT. Its translation: CASSLTDLATTSTDTQYF.

The sample holds one count of this clone. The chain is built from TRBV30 and TRBJ1-1; perhaps TRBD1 as D (5 bases). CDR3 length: 13 residues. Germline CDR1 is GTSNPN and CDR2 is SVGIG (reference sequence). V lost 1 base to trimming and J lost 1 base, with 7 bases between them. This chain's CDR3 is CAWSGQGNTEAFF. CDR3 nucleotide sequence: TGTGCCTGGAGTGGCCAGGGGAACACTGAAGCTTTCTTT.

The V gene is TRBV7-9, the J gene TRBJ2-5; D perhaps matches TRBD2 (7 bases). The V gene's germline CDR1 is SEHNR and CDR2 FQNEAQ (reference sequence). Trimming pared 2 bases from V and 0 bases from J, leaving 10 bases between. This CDR3 contains 15 residues. The CDR3 region has the DNA TGTGCCAGCAGCTTACTGGGGGGGCACCAAGAGACCCAGTACTTC. Translated, it gives CASSLLGGHQETQYF.

This chain connects TRBV29-1 to TRBJ2-1; 10 bases match TRBD2. CDR1 and CDR2 (germline): SQVTM, ANQGSEA. With V trimmed by 7 bases and J by 5 bases, 8 bases remained unmatched. The CDR3 is made up of 14 amino acids. CDR3 coding DNA: TGCAGCGGGACCCTAGCGGGAGCCCACAATGAGCAGTTCTTC. Protein product: CSGTLAGAHNEQFF.

The rearrangement uses TRBV6-5 and TRBJ2-7; D may be TRBD1 (8 bases). Deletions cut 6 bases from V and 4 bases from J, with 16 bases between. The germline gives CDR1 MNHEY, CDR2 SVGAGI. This CDR3 has 14 amino acids. CDR3 sequence: CASRHGQGGYEQYF. The DNA for the CDR3 is TGTGCCAGCAGACATGGACAGGGAGGGTACGAGCAGTACTTC.

The chain uses TRBV6-4 and TRBJ1-2; 9 nucleotides line up with TRBD1. The length of the CDR3 is 16 residues. V dropped 5 bases and J dropped 3; count of bases not matched to a gene: 10. Germline assignment: CDR1 MRHNA and CDR2 SNTAGT. CDR3 coding DNA: TGTGCCAGCAGTCTACAGACCGGGACAGGGTACTATGGCTACACCTTC. Protein product: CASSLQTGTGYYGYTF.